This T cell receptor beta chain was retrieved from a study of tumor-infiltrating lymphocytes in primary liver carcinoma. In this sample, this clonotype turned up many times. Its cognate antigen is unknown. Looked up from germline, CDR1 is MNHNY and CDR2 is SVGAGI (reference sequence). This CDR3 has 14 residues. V was clipped by 2 bases and J by 6 bases; unmatched bases: 5. Starting material of 450 to 550 ng total RNA yielded TCR beta cDNA via a constant-region primer. Employing slightly modified ARM-PCR, three nested multiplex PCR rounds were run, and these gave rise to the TCR beta libraries. Each of the first two PCR rounds ran approximately 10 cycles with TRBV1-TRBV30 forward and C-beta reverse primers. Using its own MiXCR run on the multiplex PCR reads, TCRdb lists one record per CDR3 protein. The data show tens of thousands of distinct CDR3 sequences, over 60% seen once. The study, taken as a whole, reports: Overlap between tumor regions exceeded overlap of tumor with adjacent tissue or blood.

Extraction of RNA together with DNA used about 17-30 mg of unsorted bulk tissue. Surgery removed the patients' primary liver carcinoma. Chronic HBV infection affected patients, none of whom had received treatment. The origin of this receptor is a man aged 40-49 years with primary liver carcinoma and hepatitis B virus infection. The rearrangement links TRBV6-6 to TRBJ1-2; the match to TRBD1 covers 8 bases. The sequenced material came from liver tumor tissue from sampling region 1. The subset is: tumor region T1, superior pole. The CDR3 protein is CASSYELQGDGYTF. CDR3 nucleotides: TGTGCCAGCAGTTACGAATTACAGGGGGATGGCTACACCTTC.